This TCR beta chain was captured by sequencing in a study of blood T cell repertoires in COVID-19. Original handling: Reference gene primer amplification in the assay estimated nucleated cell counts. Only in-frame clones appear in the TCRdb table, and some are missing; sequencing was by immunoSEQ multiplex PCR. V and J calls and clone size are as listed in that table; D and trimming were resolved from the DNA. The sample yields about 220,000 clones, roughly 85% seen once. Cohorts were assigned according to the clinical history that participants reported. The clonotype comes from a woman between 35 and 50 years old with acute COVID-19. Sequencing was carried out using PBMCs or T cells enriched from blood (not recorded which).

The CDR3 sequence is CASSPLRGRKQPQHF. Here the CDR3 DNA reads TGTGCCAGCAGTCCACTAAGGGGTCGTAAACAGCCCCAGCATTTT. This chain links TRBV28 with TRBJ1-5; the D gene is possibly TRBD1 (5 bases). This CDR3 is built from 15 residues. V was shortened by 5 bases and J by 7 bases, with 18 bases between the two germline ends. CDR1 is MDHEN and CDR2 is SYDVKM in the germline V gene.